This T cell receptor beta chain was sequenced during a study of response to subunit inactivated influenza vaccine (dated by TCRdb to 2016 to 2019). At the level of the whole study: Deep quantitative profiling of the T cell receptor repertoire was used in the study to follow responses to a trivalent subunit inactivated influenza vaccine. The paper's findings and limits, for the study overall: The authors proposed that each seasonal influenza vaccination may bring in only a limited number of new T cells.

This clonotype was observed a few times. This clone's antigen is unknown. Within one base of it there is no much larger clone, and no base qualities were kept. Including cysteine and phenylalanine, the CDR3 has 16 amino acids. The only DNA kept is the CDR3, 48 bases in frame from the first base. V is trimmed back by 5 bases and J by 2 bases, and the junction contains 6 bases that no gene match accounts for. Via the germline V gene, CDR1 is SGDLS and CDR2 YYNGEE. Library prep was done by RT-PCR. Sequencing took place on an Illumina HiSeq 2500. The raw public reads went through TCRdb reprocessing: fastp at Q25, MiXCR clone calling, in-frame beta chains kept. Entries that share a CDR3 protein sequence are merged under the most common genes and DNA. This sample lists over 800,000 distinct CDR3 sequences; approximately 21% were detected once. The top ten clonotypes cover approximately 10% of the sample.

The chain is made from TRBV9 and TRBJ2-2; 10 nucleotides in the junction match TRBD2. The clonotype comes from a man aged 45-60 years who received an inactivated influenza vaccine. Donor details come from another sample of the same person, matched by shared clones. Source: PBMCs from blood, taken more than 4 days after vaccination. The DNA sequence is TGTGCCAGCAGTCTTTGGACTAGCGGAAACACCGGGGAGCTGTTTTTT. It is translated as CASSLWTSGNTGELFF.